This T cell receptor beta chain was recovered during a study of shared clonotypes between healthy human individuals. The data were produced by immunoSEQ multiplex PCR, yet TCRdb's version contains in-frame clones alone and is incomplete. The table shows about 2,100,000 clones, with approximately 94% occurring only once. The germline gives CDR1 SEHNR, CDR2 FQNEAQ (reference sequence). This CDR3 comprises 15 residues. The junction had 4 bases not matched to a gene; V was cut back by 5 bases and J by 1 base. Whole-study findings and limits: It was observed that 5% to 6.5% of naive CD4 clonotypes were shared across several donors.

As concerns this clone: Its antigen is currently unknown.

Terminally differentiated effector memory CD45RA+ cells were excluded by CCR7 positive selection of CD45RO-negative cells. Among the donors, all were Caucasian adults who lived in Nashville, Tennessee. The sequenced material came from naive CD8+ T cells from PBMCs. This receptor was identified in a man aged 18-30 years in good health. Some clones in this sample may be carry-over from other donors' samples. This sequence joins TRBV7-9 and TRBJ2-2, with 7 bases lining up with TRBD2. CDR3 region: CASSETSLNTGELFF. The CDR3 DNA follows: TGTGCCAGCAGCGAGACTAGCTTGAACACCGGGGAGCTGTTTTTT. The full variable domain, in which reference TRBV7-9 and TRBJ2-2 provide the parts outside the CDR3, is DTGVSQNPRHKITKRGQNVTFRCDPISEHNRLYWYRQTLGQGPEFLTYFQNEAQLEKSRLLSDRFSAERPKGSFSTLEIQRTEQGDSAMYLCASSETSLNTGELFFGEGSRLTVL.